These 9 T cell receptor beta chains came from one sample sequenced in a study of T cells in Graves' hyperthyroidism and ophthalmopathy. The source material, RNA transcripts, was used to amplify TCR beta CDR3 regions. Using the HTBI primer set, a first-round RT-PCR was run on the TCR CDR3. TCRdb re-called the multiplex PCR reads through MiXCR, storing one row per CDR3 protein. The sample shows 730,000 or so distinct CDR3 sequences, approximately 18% of them seen only once. The sample comprised blood. All receptors derive from a woman aged 45-65 years with Graves' hyperthyroidism that later progressed to Graves' ophthalmopathy.

This clonotype was counted many times. The CDR3 is CASSPVRSGDDGYTF. CDR3 DNA: TGTGCCAGCAGCCCAGTTCGATCGGGGGACGATGGCTACACCTTC. The rearrangement uses TRBV11-2 and TRBJ1-2, with a tentative D call TRBD1 (5 bases). The germline CDR1 and CDR2 sequences are SGHAT and FQNNGV. There are 15 residues in the CDR3. Trimming stripped 5 bases from V and 6 bases from J, with 19 bases between.

J is TRBJ1-2 and V is TRBV3-1, with 8 bases lining up with TRBD1. The CDR3 is 19 residues long. The germline V gene has CDR1 LGHDT and CDR2 YNNKEL (reference sequence). The ends lost 0 bases at V and 6 bases at J; junction bases unmatched: 18. CDR3 coding DNA: TGTGCCAGCAGCCAAGACCTTGAATCGGACAGGGTGGGAAAAAATGGCTACACCTTC. It translates to CASSQDLESDRVGKNGYTF. The variable domain in full, with the rest retrieved from reference TRBV3-1 and TRBJ1-2, is DTAVSQTPKYLVTQMGNDKSIKCEQNLGHDTMYWYKQDSKKFLKIMFSYNNKELIINETVPNRFSPKSPDKAHLNLHINSLELGDSAVYFCASSQDLESDRVGKNGYTFGSGTRLTVV.

This clonotype was counted ten times or more. The chain uses TRBV30 and TRBJ1-6; D is unclear. CDR3 length: 14 residues. V lost 1 base to trimming and J lost 7 bases, with 11 bases between them. Germline V gene sequence: CDR1 GTSNPN, CDR2 SVGIG (reference sequence). The CDR3 is CAWSAGNGNSPLHF. CDR3 DNA: TGTGCCTGGAGTGCCGGTAACGGGAATTCACCCCTCCACTTT.

This clonotype was detected only a few times. The chain uses TRBV29-1 and TRBJ2-2; D not certain. The germline V gene encodes CDR1 SQVTM and CDR2 ANQGSEA. The CDR3 spans 13 residues. Between the trimmed V and J ends, which lost 6 bases and 3 bases, there was a span of 11 bases. This CDR3 reads CSVLGRDTGELFF. DNA of the CDR3: TGCAGCGTCCTCGGACGGGACACCGGGGAGCTGTTTTTT.

This clonotype was detected ten times or more. The chain has TRBV2 and TRBJ2-7; no firm D call. The V gene's germline CDR1 is SNHLY and CDR2 FYNNEI. The CDR3 has 13 amino acids. The V end was cut by 5 bases, the J end by 1 base, with 9 bases between. The CDR3 bases are TGTGCCAGCAGTAGAGCCTGGTCCTACGAGCAGTACTTC. This gives the protein CASSRAWSYEQYF.

This clonotype showed up just a few times. This chain uses TRBV6-1 with TRBJ1-1; D is ambiguous. The CDR3 extends over 18 amino acids. V dropped 7 bases and J dropped 3 bases, with 27 bases sitting between them. CDR1 MNHNS and CDR2 SASEGT come from the germline V gene. The CDR3 DNA is TGTGCCAGCAATCACCTGAGAGGGTTCGGGATCGGGGACACTGAAGCTTTCTTT. It encodes CASNHLRGFGIGDTEAFF.

The J gene is TRBJ2-6, the V gene TRBV11-3, with 8 bases that match TRBD1. V shed 5 bases and J 0 bases; nucleotides not matched to a gene: 6. The CDR3 contains 17 residues. Germline CDR1 SGHNT, CDR2 YENEEA. The CDR3 sequence is CASSRGQADSGANVLTF. The CDR3, as DNA: TGTGCCAGCAGCAGGGGACAGGCGGACTCTGGGGCCAACGTCCTGACTTTC.

This clonotype has at least ten counts. The chain couples TRBV2 to TRBJ1-5, with 11 bases fitting TRBD1. The V gene's germline CDR1 is SNHLY and CDR2 FYNNEI. CDR3 length: 14 amino acids. The J segment lost 4 bases and the V segment lost 7 bases, leaving 3 bases of the junction unmatched. The CDR3 sequence is CASTWDRGNQPQHF. In DNA, the CDR3 is TGTGCCAGCACCTGGGACAGGGGGAATCAGCCCCAGCATTTT.

At least ten counts were recorded for this clonotype. Here the CDR3 DNA reads TGTGCCAGCAGCCGAAGCGGGGGGCGAGAGACCCAGTACTTC. This encodes CASSRSGGRETQYF. This chain links TRBV3-1 with TRBJ2-5, with TRBD2 matching over 9 bases. This CDR3 has 14 residues. The germline V gene has CDR1 LGHDT and CDR2 YNNKEL (reference sequence). The V and J ends lost 4 bases and 4 bases, in that order; junction bases with no gene match: 4.